Following are 7 T cell receptor beta chains from one sample sequenced in a study of cytomegalovirus exposure and HLA in healthy donors. With 60 Vbeta and 13 Jbeta primers, the PCR was carried out. Measured with immunoSEQ multiplex PCR; TCRdb has only the in-frame clones, and not every one. The profile shows more than 95,000 clones, 70% to 85% of them singletons. Sequencing was performed on PBMCs. The origin of the receptors is a woman between 50 and 59 years old in good health and CMV-seronegative.

This rearrangement joins TRBV30 to TRBJ1-4; TRBD1 matches at 8 bases. The CDR3 runs to 15 residues. V trimming: 2 bases; J trimming: 7 bases; junction bases outside the gene matches: 9. CDR1 and CDR2 from the germline V gene are GTSNPN and SVGIG (reference sequence). CDR3 bases: TGTGCCTGGAGTCCCTACGGGACAGGACGTGAAAAACTGTTTTTT. It is translated as CAWSPYGTGREKLFF.

The V and J genes are TRBV4-2 and TRBJ1-3; unclear D gene. The CDR3 has 16 amino acids. Per the germline V gene, CDR1 is LGHNA and CDR2 is YNFKEQ. The germline V and J ends were trimmed by 4 bases and 0 bases, with 13 bases remaining between them. DNA for the CDR3: TGTGCCAGCAGCCGAGGCCCCCCCTTCTCTGGAAACACCATATATTTT. This encodes CASSRGPPFSGNTIYF.

This clone was seen only a few times. Sequence at one end of the junction differs from germline and may be a read error. This chain joins TRBV7-9 and TRBJ1-2, with a possible D match to TRBD1 (5 bases). Germline lookup yields CDR1 SEHNR and CDR2 FQNEAQ (reference sequence). CDR3 length: 16 amino acids. CDR3 nucleotide sequence: TGTTCCAGCAGCCCGAGTCAGGCGACAGTAGGCTATGGCTACACCTTC. Residues: CSSSPSQATVGYGYTF. Based on the CDR3 plus reference TRBV7-9 and TRBJ1-2, the full variable domain is DTGVSQNPRHKITKRGQNVTFRCDPISEHNRLYWYRQTLGQGPEFLTYFQNEAQLEKSRLLSDRFSAERPKGSFSTLEIQRTEQGDSAMYLCSSSPSQATVGYGYTFGSGTRLTVV.

The table lists this clone with a few counts. This chain uses TRBV6-1 with TRBJ2-7; D not resolved. The CDR3 is made up of 13 amino acids. CDR1 MNHNS and CDR2 SASEGT come from the germline V gene. Trimming pared 3 bases from V and 3 bases from J, leaving 9 bases between. CDR3 residues: CASSDFVSYEQYF. CDR3 bases: TGTGCCAGCAGTGATTTCGTTAGCTACGAGCAGTACTTC.

The chain is built from TRBV6-5 and TRBJ2-1, with 8 positions matching TRBD1. Germline values: CDR1 MNHEY, CDR2 SVGAGI. With 6 bases clipped from V and 8 bases from J, the junction kept 12 bases outside the gene matches. The CDR3 loop spans 15 amino acids. The CDR3 here is CASRGQGAPTDEQFF. CDR3 coding DNA: TGTGCCAGCAGAGGACAGGGAGCCCCCACGGATGAGCAGTTCTTC.

This clone was found once. V is TRBV5-1 and J is TRBJ2-3; 8 bases map to TRBD2. Germline values: CDR1 SGHRS, CDR2 YFSETQ. CDR3 length equals 14 residues. Germline trimming cut 2 bases from V and 2 bases from J; bases unmatched to any gene: 1. DNA for the CDR3: TGCGCCAGCAGCTTCGGACTAGCCACAGATACGCAGTATTTT. It codes for CASSFGLATDTQYF.

The chain joins TRBV7-2 to TRBJ2-2; 8 nucleotides align to TRBD2. The length of the CDR3 is 16 residues. Germline V gene data show CDR1 as SGHTA and CDR2 as FQGNSA. V lost 5 bases, J lost 5 bases, and 10 bases stayed unmatched. The CDR3 sequence: CASSGGSGSGTGELFF. CDR3 sequence (DNA): TGTGCCAGCAGCGGGGGAAGCGGGAGCGGGACCGGGGAGCTGTTTTTT. The full variable domain, in which reference TRBV7-2 and TRBJ2-2 provide the parts outside the CDR3, is GAGVSQSPSNKVTEKGKDVELRCDPISGHTALYWYRQSLGQGLEFLIYFQGNSAPDKSGLPSDRFSAERTGGSVSTLTIQRTQQEDSAVYLCASSGGSGSGTGELFFGEGSRLTVL.